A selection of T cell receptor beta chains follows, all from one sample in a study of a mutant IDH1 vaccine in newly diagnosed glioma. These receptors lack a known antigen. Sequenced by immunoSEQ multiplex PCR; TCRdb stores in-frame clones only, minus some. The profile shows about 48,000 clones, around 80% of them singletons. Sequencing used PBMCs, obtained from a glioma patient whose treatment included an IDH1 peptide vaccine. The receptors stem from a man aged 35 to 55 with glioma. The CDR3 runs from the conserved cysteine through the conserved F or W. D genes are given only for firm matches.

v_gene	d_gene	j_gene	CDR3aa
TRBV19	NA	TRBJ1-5	CASSIEGLQPQHF
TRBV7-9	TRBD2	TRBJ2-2	CASTHSGGRNTGELFF
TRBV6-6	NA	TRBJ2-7	CASSYYSQDEQYF
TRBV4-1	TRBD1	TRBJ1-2	CASSQPATGPYGYTF
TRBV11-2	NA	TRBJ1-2	CASSLDPKGNYGYTF
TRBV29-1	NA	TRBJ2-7	CSTRGGDEQYF
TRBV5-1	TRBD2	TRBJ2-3	CASSSGTSVYTDTQYF
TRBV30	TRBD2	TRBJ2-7	CAWIGTSGGYEQYF
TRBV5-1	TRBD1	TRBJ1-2	CASSIERTGHGYTF
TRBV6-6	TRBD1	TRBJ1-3	CASRKQGAGNTIYF
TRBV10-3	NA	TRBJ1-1	CAISSLGGNTEAFF
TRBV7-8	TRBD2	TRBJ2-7	CASSVSGGSLGEQYF
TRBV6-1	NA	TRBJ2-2	CASIPPPGAGELFF
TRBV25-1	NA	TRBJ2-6	CASSESGANVLTF
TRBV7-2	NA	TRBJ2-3	CASSLFSGFTDTQYF